The 3 T cell receptor beta chains below were found in one sample sequenced in a study of blood T cell repertoires in COVID-19. Some clones are missing from TCRdb's copy, which holds only in-frame ones; the method was immunoSEQ multiplex PCR. The sample records fewer than 300,000 clones, 65% to 90% being singletons. Source material: peripheral blood. These receptors came from a man aged 45-60 years with active or convalescent COVID-19.

The chain couples TRBV12-5 to TRBJ2-6; D is unresolved. With 6 bases removed from V and 2 bases from J, the gap between germline ends came to 5 bases. Germline assignment: CDR1 LGHNT and CDR2 FRNRAP. CDR3 length equals 13 residues. The CDR3, as DNA: TGTGCTAGTGGGAGCACTGGGGCCAACGTCCTGACTTTC. It yields the protein CASGSTGANVLTF.

The V and J genes are TRBV19 and TRBJ1-4; D is undetermined. V was cut by 5 bases and J by 0 bases, with 13 bases left in between. Per germline, CDR1 LNHDA and CDR2 SQIVND (reference sequence). This CDR3 has 16 amino acids. The CDR3: CASSRGRTSTNEKLFF. The CDR3 DNA reads TGTGCCAGTAGTCGGGGTCGGACGTCAACTAATGAAAAACTGTTTTTT.

The rearrangement links TRBV5-1 to TRBJ1-1; tentative D call: TRBD1 (6 bases). This CDR3 is 13 amino acids long. The V end was cut by 2 bases, the J end by 5 bases, with 10 bases between. Germline V lookup: CDR1 SGHRS, CDR2 YFSETQ. The CDR3 region is CASSLTTGTEAFF. CDR3 coding DNA: TGCGCCAGCAGCTTAACCACAGGGACTGAAGCTTTCTTT.